This TCR beta chain was sequenced in a study of shared clonotypes between healthy human individuals. Study observations and caveats: In contrast to clonotypes shared by all four donors, non-shared clonotypes had lower generation probabilities. Roughly 5% of naive CD4 clonotypes were shared across several donors. On the whole, naive subsets had larger estimated richness than memory subsets had.

Each PCR replicate from the sorted subsets contained about 200 ng DNA, which is 25,000 to 30,000 T cell genomes. The data were produced by immunoSEQ multiplex PCR, yet TCRdb's version contains in-frame clones alone and is incomplete. The sample contains fewer than 1.6 million clones, just under 99% of which appear only once. Remarks on this clone: Its cognate antigen is unknown.

V trimming: 4 bases; J trimming: 4 bases; junction bases outside the gene matches: 6. This CDR3 spans 17 amino acids. Germline-derived CDR1 and CDR2 are SGHRS and YFSETQ. The sequencing sample was made of naive CD4+ T cells sorted from blood. Indicated subset: CD45RA+ positively selected. The receptor was derived from a man younger than 45 in good health. V and J are TRBV5-1 and TRBJ2-2; the match to TRBD2 covers 14 bases. CDR3 in DNA: TGCGCCAGCAGCAGCCGACTAGCGGGAGGGATCACCGGGGAGCTGTTTTTT. It encodes CASSSRLAGGITGELFF.